A single sample is the source of the 29 T cell receptor beta chains below, sequenced in a study of T cells in women clearing cervical HPV infection. Sequencing was performed with immunoSEQ multiplex PCR; in TCRdb, only in-frame clones are kept and a portion is missing. Its table lists some 33,000 clones. The sample comprised blood buffy coat. These receptors came from a woman aged 18 to 69 with a cervical HPV16 infection that either progressed to CIN3+ or cleared (not recorded which).

On this clone: Read coverage stops 3 residues before the CDR3 terminus; the germline J gene supplies the remainder. V and J are TRBV6-1 and TRBJ1-4; no clear D gene. The V and J ends lost 3 bases and 7 bases respectively, with 12 bases between them. Germline V gene data show CDR1 as MNHNS and CDR2 as SASEGT. The CDR3 runs 14 residues. CDR3 amino acids: CASSDPGIREKLFF. The CDR3 bases that were read are TGTGCCAGCAGTGACCCGGGGATTCGTGAAAAA.

Regarding this clone: The read comes to an end 3 residues before the CDR3 does, leaving the germline J gene to fill in the end. This chain connects TRBV29-1 to TRBJ2-3; 7 bases line up with TRBD2. Germline V gene sequence: CDR1 SQVTM, CDR2 ANQGSEA. The CDR3 covers 10 residues. The CDR3 loop is CSGGGETQYF. The CDR3 bases that were read are TGCAGCGGGGGGGGAGAGACG.

The sequenced part of the CDR3 DNA is TGTGCCAGCAGCCCTCGACTGGGGGGCACTGAA. Translated, it gives CASSPRLGGTE. The full CDR3 protein reads CASSPRLGGTEAFF. V gene TRBV11-3 combines with J gene TRBJ1-1; weak D call: TRBD1 (5 bases). Read data end 3 residues before the CDR3 end; the end is taken from the germline J gene. The CDR3 has 14 residues. The germline gives CDR1 SGHNT, CDR2 YENEEA. Trimming shortened V by 5 bases and J by 4 bases, and 14 bases separated the two germline ends.

CDR3 DNA (partial): TGTGCCAGCAGCAAACAGAATACCTACGAG. Protein product: CASSKQNTYE. The full CDR3 protein reads CASSKQNTYEQYF. The chain is built from TRBV7-2 and TRBJ2-7; D unclear. The CDR3 end falls 3 residues outside the read, so it is completed with the germline J gene. CDR1 is SGHTA, CDR2 FQGNSA, per germline. V was shortened by 5 bases and J by 2 bases, with 10 bases between the two germline ends. This CDR3 contains 13 residues.

Concerning this clone itself: Read coverage stops 3 residues before the CDR3 terminus; the germline J gene supplies the remainder. V usage is TRBV19 and J usage is TRBJ2-1, with D possibly TRBD1 on 5 matching bases. This CDR3 contains 15 residues. The V gene's germline CDR1 is LNHDA and CDR2 SQIVND (reference sequence). Trimming took off 0 bases at V and 6 bases at J, with 12 bases between the two ends. The CDR3 loop is CASSIDRQGPNEQFF. The covered CDR3 bases are TGTGCCAGTAGTATAGATCGGCAGGGTCCCAATGAG.

As to this clone: With the read ending 3 residues before the CDR3 end, the germline J gene is used to fill in that end. This chain joins TRBV7-2 and TRBJ1-1, with 7 bases lining up with TRBD1. The germline CDR1 and CDR2 sequences are SGHTA and FQGNSA. The CDR3 runs 13 residues. V gave up 4 bases and J gave up 4 bases; unmatched junction bases: 3. The sequenced CDR3 bases are TGTGCCAGCAGCTACGACAGGGCCACTGAA. Its translation: CASSYDRATE. The whole CDR3 region reads CASSYDRATEAFF.

With regard to this clone: The CDR3 end falls 3 residues outside the read, so it is completed with the germline J gene. The chain recombines TRBV6-1 with TRBJ1-4, with D possibly matching TRBD1 (6 bases). V lost 2 bases, J lost 4 bases, and 11 bases lay in between. Germline CDR1 MNHNS, CDR2 SASEGT. The CDR3 contains 15 residues. CDR3 DNA, as far as it was read: TGTGCCAGCAGTGAACAGGGACAACATAATGAAAAA. Translation gives CASSEQGQHNEK. The CDR3 reads in full as CASSEQGQHNEKLFF.

Turning to this clone: The CDR3 end lies 3 residues beyond the end of the read and is filled in from the germline J gene. The V and J genes are TRBV20-1 and TRBJ2-3; 14 bases map to TRBD2. Looked up from germline, CDR1 is DFQATT and CDR2 is SNEGSKA (reference sequence). CDR3 length: 16 amino acids. The part of the CDR3 DNA that was read is TGCAGTGCTAGAGGAGGACTAGCGGGAGGACAAGAGACG. It yields the protein CSARGGLAGGQET. The full CDR3 sequence reads CSARGGLAGGQETQYF.

A remark on this clone: The sequence runs out 3 residues before the end of the CDR3; the remainder is reconstructed from the germline J gene. The chain recombines TRBV19 with TRBJ1-1; D possibly corresponds to TRBD1 (5 bases). The CDR3 extends over 15 amino acids. Germline V gene data show CDR1 as LNHDA and CDR2 as SQIVND (reference sequence). Trimming stripped 4 bases from V and 0 bases from J, with 12 bases between. The sequenced CDR3 bases are TGTGCCAGTAGTAGAGGGGTTGCGGTGAACACTGAA. Amino acids: CASSRGVAVNTE. In full, the CDR3 reads CASSRGVAVNTEAFF.

On this clone: Sequencing ends 3 residues short of the CDR3 end; the germline J gene provides the rest. The V and J genes are TRBV12-3 or TRBV12-4 and TRBJ2-7, with 8 bases matching TRBD2. With 3 bases clipped from V and 1 base from J, the junction kept 5 bases outside the gene matches. The CDR3 runs to 15 residues. This chain's CDR3 is CASSFQVAGSYEQYF. Incomplete CDR3 DNA: TGTGCCAGCAGTTTCCAGGTAGCGGGGTCCTACGAG.

For this clone: The CDR3 extends 3 residues past the end of the read, so its final part is completed from the germline J gene. The chain is built from TRBV20-1 and TRBJ2-3; the match to TRBD2 covers 10 bases. The CDR3 covers 14 residues. Germline trimming cut 6 bases from V and 1 base from J; bases unmatched to any gene: 4. Germline V CDR1 and CDR2: DFQATT, SNEGSKA (reference sequence). CDR3 sequence reads: CSAPLAGRTDTQYF. CDR3 DNA (partial): TGCAGTGCGCCACTAGCGGGACGCACAGATACG.

Comment on this clone: The read ends 3 residues before the CDR3 terminus; that terminus is restored from the germline J gene. This rearrangement joins TRBV5-6 to TRBJ1-4; 7 bases agree with TRBD1. Trimming removed 0 bases from V and 8 bases from J; junction bases left unmatched: 7. The CDR3 runs to 15 residues. Germline CDR1 and CDR2: SGHDT and YYEEEE. Partial CDR3 DNA: TGTGCCAGCAGCTTGGAGGGGGCGCGGAAGGAAAAA. It specifies CASSLEGARKEK. The CDR3, in full, reads CASSLEGARKEKLFF.

Concerning this clone itself: The read finishes 3 residues shy of the CDR3 end, and the germline J gene is used to complete it. The chain combines TRBV19 with TRBJ2-3, with a possible D match to TRBD2 (7 bases). Germline V gives CDR1 LNHDA, CDR2 SQIVND (reference sequence). CDR3 length equals 15 residues. The CDR3 DNA, read in part, is TGTGCCAGTAGTATGGGGGGGGGCCTTGGACAGCCG. This sequence encodes CASSMGGGLGQP. The entire CDR3 protein is CASSMGGGLGQPQYF.

About this clone itself: The DNA ends 3 residues before the CDR3 does, and the rest of the CDR3 is filled in from the germline J gene. This chain uses TRBV24-1 with TRBJ2-3, with 8 bases lining up with TRBD2. Germline-derived CDR1 and CDR2 are KGHDR and SFDVKD. The J segment lost 4 bases and the V segment lost 4 bases, leaving 15 bases of the junction unmatched. This CDR3 has 18 amino acids. CDR3 DNA, as far as it was read: TGTGCCACCAGTGACCGCCCCCCTAGCGGGTGGCGAGCAGATACG. It codes for CATSDRPPSGWRADT. The whole CDR3 region reads CATSDRPPSGWRADTQYF.

Regarding this clone: From the germline J gene comes the end of the CDR3, since the read stops 3 residues before it. The chain carries TRBV18 and TRBJ2-1; D is unclear. CDR1 and CDR2 (germline): KGHSH, LQKENI. V lost 6 bases and J lost 0, with 15 bases in between. This CDR3 is built from 16 residues. CDR3 residues: CASSLSSQSSYNEQFF. CDR3 DNA (partial): TGTGCCAGCTCCCTATCCTCCCAAAGCTCCTACAATGAG.

Regarding this clone: Read coverage stops 3 residues before the CDR3 terminus; the germline J gene supplies the remainder. The chain recombines TRBV20-1 with TRBJ2-1; 12 nucleotides line up with TRBD2. This CDR3 spans 18 amino acids. Germline CDR1 DFQATT, CDR2 SNEGSKA (reference sequence). The trim removed 5 bases at V and 6 bases at J, leaving 17 bases unmatched. The CDR3 is CSAPPGGASGRASNEQFF. The CDR3 DNA, read in part, is TGCAGTGCTCCCCCCGGCGGGGCTAGCGGGAGGGCCTCCAATGAG.

The CDR3 sequence is CASSWGSSGSSYNEQFF. The CDR3 DNA, read in part, is TGCGCCAGCAGCTGGGGCAGTAGCGGGAGCTCCTACAATGAG. The J gene is TRBJ2-1, the V gene TRBV5-1; 9 bases match TRBD2. The CDR3 end lies 3 residues beyond the end of the read and is filled in from the germline J gene. The CDR3 is 17 amino acids. Trimming at V came to 3 bases and at J to 0 bases, leaving 7 bases not matched to a gene. The germline gives CDR1 SGHRS, CDR2 YFSETQ.

Points on this clone: The missing CDR3 end, 3 residues past where the read stops, is filled in from the germline J gene. This same CDR3 is encoded by further DNA sequences in the sample. The chain employs TRBV20-1 and TRBJ2-1, with 8 bases matching TRBD2. Trimming removed 5 bases from V and 9 bases from J; junction bases left unmatched: 12. Germline values: CDR1 DFQATT, CDR2 SNEGSKA (reference sequence). This CDR3 contains 14 residues. The sequenced part of the CDR3 DNA is TGCAGTGCTGACGGACTAGCAGGAGAAAGTGAG. It is translated as CSADGLAGESE. The whole CDR3 sequence is CSADGLAGESEQFF.

Concerning this clone: One end of the junction does not line up with germline, which may come from a read error. The CDR3 spells CTSSAGQAGSPLHF. The sequenced part of the CDR3 DNA is TGTACCAGCAGCGCGGGACAGGCAGGTTCACCC. The chain carries TRBV6-4 and TRBJ1-6, with TRBD1 matching 8 bases. The CDR3 end is not reached by the read, which stops 3 residues before it; the germline J gene fills it in. Germline-derived CDR1 and CDR2 are MRHNA and SNTAGT. The CDR3 is 14 residues long.

Comment on this clone: The read terminates 3 residues before the CDR3 end, so the remaining end is supplied by the germline J gene. The V gene is TRBV6-2 or TRBV6-3, the J gene TRBJ2-2; 7 positions agree with TRBD2. The CDR3 loop spans 15 amino acids. Germline V gene sequence: CDR1 MNHEY, CDR2 SVGEGT. The CDR3 here is CASSSPGGTNEKLFF. The sequenced CDR3 bases are TGTGCCAGCAGTTCCCCGGGGGGAACTAATGAAAAG.

On this clone itself: The read ends 3 residues early relative to the CDR3; the germline J gene fills the gap. This sequence joins TRBV7-6 and TRBJ2-1; D is possibly TRBD1 (6 bases). Between the trimmed V and J ends, which lost 5 bases and 0 bases, there was a span of 8 bases. In germline, CDR1 is SGHVS, CDR2 FNYEAQ. CDR3 length: 14 amino acids. The CDR3 loop reads CASSRGSSYNEQFF. The sequenced CDR3 bases are TGTGCCAGCAGCAGGGGGAGCTCCTACAATGAG.

Of note for this clone: The read finishes 3 residues shy of the CDR3 end, and the germline J gene is used to complete it. This rearrangement joins TRBV5-1 to TRBJ1-4; possibly TRBD1 for D (5 bases). The CDR3 contains 16 residues. Deletions cut 0 bases from V and 10 bases from J, with 19 bases between. Germline CDR1 SGHRS, CDR2 YFSETQ. The chain's CDR3 is CASSLVGGDVGVKLFF. The covered CDR3 bases are TGCGCCAGCAGCTTGGTTGGGGGGGACGTCGGGGTAAAA.

Concerning this clone: The CDR3 end is not reached by the read, which stops 3 residues before it; the germline J gene fills it in. The rearrangement uses TRBV24-1 and TRBJ2-2, with TRBD1 identical over 10 bases. CDR1 and CDR2 (germline): KGHDR, SFDVKD. V lost 3 bases to trimming and J lost 4 bases; unmatched junction nucleotides: 4. The length of the CDR3 is 16 residues. This CDR3 reads CATSDGQGVGTGELFF. The sequenced part of the CDR3 DNA is TGTGCCACCAGTGATGGACAGGGGGTCGGCACCGGGGAG.

Note on this clone: The read halts 3 residues ahead of the CDR3 end, with the missing end drawn from the germline J gene. The chain uses TRBV9 and TRBJ2-2; weak D call: TRBD1 (6 bases). CDR3 length: 16 residues. From germline, CDR1 is SGDLS and CDR2 YYNGEE. V was trimmed by 3 bases and J by 6 bases, leaving 18 bases between them. The sequenced part of the CDR3 DNA is TGTGCCAGCAGCGACCAGTCCCCAGGGGCGGCCGGGGAG. This translates into CASSDQSPGAAGE. The whole CDR3 is CASSDQSPGAAGELFF. Full variable domain (missing parts from reference TRBV9 and TRBJ2-2): DSGVTQTPKHLITATGQRVTLRCSPRSGDLSVYWYQQSLDQGLQFLIQYYNGEERAKGNILERFSAQQFPDLHSELNLSSLELGDSALYFCASSDQSPGAAGELFFGEGSRLTVL.

About this clone itself: The read finishes 3 residues shy of the CDR3 end, and the germline J gene is used to complete it. The chain has TRBV2 and TRBJ1-2; D may be TRBD1 (5 bases). From germline, CDR1 is SNHLY and CDR2 FYNNEI. There are 15 residues in the CDR3. The CDR3 DNA, read in part, is TGTGCCAGCTCTCTGGGGCCCAGTGGAAGCTACGAC. It encodes CASSLGPSGSYD. From start to end, the CDR3 is CASSLGPSGSYDYTF.

On this clone: The DNA ends 3 residues before the CDR3 does, and the rest of the CDR3 is filled in from the germline J gene. The chain has TRBV30 and TRBJ1-1; the D is unclear. CDR1 GTSNPN and CDR2 SVGIG come from the germline V gene (reference sequence). The V end was cut by 4 bases, the J end by 0 bases, with 9 bases between. The CDR3 is 13 residues long. CDR3 residues: CAWKGHLNTEAFF. Partial CDR3 DNA: TGTGCCTGGAAGGGCCACTTGAACACTGAA.

A note on this clone: The germline gene is not matched at one end of the junction; a read error may be the cause. The CDR3 is cut off 3 residues early in the read; its end comes from the germline J gene. V is TRBV4-2 and J is TRBJ2-7, with D possibly being TRBD1 (5 bases). The germline CDR1 and CDR2 sequences are LGHNA and YNFKEQ. The CDR3 covers 13 residues. The DNA read from the CDR3 is TGCGCCAGCAGCCAAGACAGCTCCTACGAG. Protein product: CASSQDSSYE. The CDR3, in full, reads CASSQDSSYEQYF.

On this clone: The read finishes 3 residues shy of the CDR3 end, and the germline J gene is used to complete it. The V call is TRBV5-6, the J call TRBJ2-3; the D gene could be TRBD1 or TRBD2 (7 bases each). CDR1 and CDR2 from the germline V gene are SGHDT and YYEEEE. CDR3 length: 15 amino acids. CDR3 in amino acids: CASSLAWRGRETQYF. The CDR3 DNA, read in part, is TGTGCCAGCAGCTTGGCCTGGAGGGGGCGGGAGACG.

To note about this clone: The sequenced fragment ends 3 residues before the CDR3 boundary, so the rest is inferred from the germline J gene. The rearrangement links TRBV2 to TRBJ2-3, with 8 bases lining up with TRBD1. CDR3 size: 15 residues. Germline V gene lookup returns CDR1 SNHLY and CDR2 FYNNEI. CDR3 DNA (partial): TGTGCCAGCAAGACAAACAGGGGGTCGGGCGAGACG. It is translated as CASKTNRGSGET. The full CDR3 protein is CASKTNRGSGETQYF. The variable domain in full, completed from reference TRBV2 and TRBJ2-3, reads EPEVTQTPSHQVTQMGQEVILRCVPISNHLYFYWYRQILGQKVEFLVSFYNNEISEKSEIFDDQFSVERPDGSNFTLKIRSTKLEDSAMYFCASKTNRGSGETQYFGPGTRLTVL.